The 27 T cell receptor beta chains in this list originate from one sample, sequenced in a study of T cells after yellow fever vaccination. TCRdb recomputed calls from the 5' RACE reads with MiXCR, one row per CDR3 protein. The repertoire has 200,000 to 300,000 distinct CDR3 sequences, 10% to 15% of them found once; the top ten carry about 0.54%. Material: CD4+ T cells sorted from PBMCs, obtained 45 days after the yellow fever booster vaccination. These receptors all stem from a man aged 30 to 45 who received the YFV17D yellow fever vaccine.

The CDR3 reads CASSFGMGETQYF. CDR3 DNA sequence: TGTGCCAGCAGCTTTGGGATGGGTGAGACCCAGTACTTC. The chain recombines TRBV7-2 with TRBJ2-5; D is undetermined. Trimming stripped 3 bases from V and 5 bases from J, with 10 bases between. CDR1 is SGHTA, CDR2 FQGNSA, per germline. The CDR3 length is 13 residues.

The chain couples TRBV10-3 to TRBJ2-1, with TRBD2 as a possible D gene (6 bases). CDR1 and CDR2 (germline): ENHRY, SYGVKD. This CDR3 is built from 14 residues. V was pared by 8 bases and J by 7 bases, with 18 bases between. CDR3 coding DNA: TGTGCCATCGGAGTACGGGAGTCAAAGAATGAGCAGTTCTTC. This codes for CAIGVRESKNEQFF.

This chain uses TRBV20-1 with TRBJ2-1; a possible D gene is TRBD1 (8 bases). Trimming removed 2 bases at V and 6 bases at J, with 17 bases between. The CDR3 extends over 15 amino acids. The germline V gene encodes CDR1 DFQATT and CDR2 SNEGSKA (reference sequence). CDR3 nucleotides: TGCAGTGCTAGAAGGGGGGGACAGGTTATCAATGAGCAGTTCTTC. Translation: CSARRGGQVINEQFF.

The rearrangement uses TRBV7-2 and TRBJ2-1; D is unresolved. This CDR3 is built from 13 residues. Trimming removed 2 bases at V and 5 bases at J, with 7 bases between. Germline V lookup: CDR1 SGHTA, CDR2 FQGNSA. CDR3 nucleotide sequence: TGTGCCAGCAGCTTAAGCCTAGACAATGAGCAGTTCTTC. Amino acid sequence: CASSLSLDNEQFF.

In its sample, this clonotype was seen a few times. This rearrangement joins TRBV6-1 to TRBJ2-1, with 8 bases aligning to TRBD2. This CDR3 contains 14 residues. In germline, CDR1 is MNHNS, CDR2 SASEGT. V was pared by 6 bases and J by 2 bases, with 3 bases of the junction left unmatched. The CDR3 loop reads CASRLADPYNEQFF. DNA of the CDR3: TGTGCCAGCAGACTAGCGGATCCCTACAATGAGCAGTTCTTC.

This clonotype has a handful of counts. The genes are TRBV20-1 and TRBJ2-7, with D possibly being TRBD1 (6 bases). From germline, CDR1 is DFQATT and CDR2 SNEGSKA (reference sequence). Trimming cost V 5 bases and J 2 bases, with 13 bases left between them. This CDR3 is built from 13 residues. Written as DNA, the CDR3 is TGCAGTGCTTCCCGACAGGCGACCTACGAGCAGTACTTC. As protein: CSASRQATYEQYF.

The V call is TRBV7-2, the J call TRBJ1-2, with a possible D match to TRBD1 (6 bases). This CDR3 has 14 amino acids. V was clipped by 5 bases and J by 8 bases, with 18 bases between them. The germline gives CDR1 SGHTA, CDR2 FQGNSA. CDR3 in DNA: TGTGCCAGCAGCCTATGGGGACATCCGGGAGGCTACACCTTC. Amino acid sequence: CASSLWGHPGGYTF.

This clonotype was seen a few times. This chain's CDR3 is CASSEARGTSGANVLTF. CDR3 coding DNA: TGTGCCAGCAGTGAAGCCAGGGGGACCTCCGGGGCCAACGTCCTGACTTTC. The V call is TRBV6-1, the J call TRBJ2-6, with 7 bases identical to TRBD1. Per the germline V gene, CDR1 is MNHNS and CDR2 is SASEGT. V dropped 0 bases and J dropped 4; count of bases not matched to a gene: 6. The CDR3 sequence is 17 residues long.

This clonotype appeared a few times. This chain links TRBV5-1 with TRBJ2-1; 11 bases map to TRBD2. This CDR3 comprises 15 residues. The V segment lost 4 bases and the J segment 5 bases; nucleotides outside the gene matches: 5. In germline, CDR1 is SGHRS, CDR2 YFSETQ. CDR3 bases: TGCGCCAGCAGCCGGACTAGCGGGTACAACAATGAGCAGTTCTTC. Translating gives CASSRTSGYNNEQFF.

Concerning this clonotype: One end of the junction varies from germline; a read error may be responsible. The J gene is TRBJ2-1, the V gene TRBV20-1; TRBD2 matches 10 bases. The germline gives CDR1 DFQATT, CDR2 SNEGSKA (reference sequence). CDR3 length equals 17 residues. The CDR3 sequence: CCARDPSGSGSYNEQFF. The CDR3 bases are TGCTGTGCTAGAGATCCTAGCGGGAGTGGGTCCTACAATGAGCAGTTCTTC.

V and J are TRBV29-1 and TRBJ2-5, with TRBD1 as a possible D gene (5 bases). CDR3 length equals 12 residues. CDR1 SQVTM and CDR2 ANQGSEA come from the germline V gene. Trimming shortened V by 4 bases and J by 4 bases, and 10 bases separated the two germline ends. CDR3 sequence (DNA): TGCAGCGTTGCCTATCAGGGAGAGACCCAGTACTTC. Translation: CSVAYQGETQYF.

This clonotype was observed a handful of times. V gene TRBV7-2 combines with J gene TRBJ2-5; TRBD1 might be the D (6 bases). This CDR3 contains 15 residues. V lost 5 bases and J 4 bases, leaving 17 bases between the germline ends. The germline CDR1 and CDR2 sequences are SGHTA and FQGNSA. For the CDR3, the DNA is TGTGCCAGCAGCCCTACTCAGGGGCTTGGAGAGACCCAGTACTTC. It specifies CASSPTQGLGETQYF.

This clonotype was recorded a few times. The chain joins TRBV12-5 to TRBJ2-1, with a weak D call TRBD1 (6 bases). This CDR3 spans 17 amino acids. CDR1 and CDR2 from the germline V gene are LGHNT and FRNRAP. V was trimmed by 0 bases and J by 4 bases, leaving 16 bases between them. In DNA form, the CDR3 reads TGTGCTAGTGGTTTGGTACTCGAGGGGGTAGGGTACAATGAGCAGTTCTTC. This sequence encodes CASGLVLEGVGYNEQFF.

This clonotype was observed a handful of times. The rearrangement joins TRBV5-1 to TRBJ1-2; D is unresolved. The V gene's germline CDR1 is SGHRS and CDR2 YFSETQ. The CDR3 is 13 residues long. Trimming removed 0 bases from V and 7 bases from J, with 10 bases in between. The CDR3 protein is CASSLEGTRGYTF. In DNA form, the CDR3 reads TGCGCCAGCAGCTTGGAGGGAACTCGTGGCTACACCTTC. The whole variable domain, filled in from reference TRBV5-1 and TRBJ1-2, reads KAGVTQTPRYLIKTRGQQVTLSCSPISGHRSVSWYQQTPGQGLQFLFEYFSETQRNKGNFPGRFSGRQFSNSRSEMNVSTLELGDSALYLCASSLEGTRGYTFGSGTRLTVV.

This clonotype came up a few times. The chain combines TRBV5-8 with TRBJ1-2; D is ambiguous. The V and J ends lost 0 bases and 4 bases respectively, with 7 bases between them. The length of the CDR3 is 13 residues. The germline gives CDR1 SGHTS, CDR2 YDEGEE. CDR3 residues: CASSLGFGYGYTF. CDR3 nucleotide sequence: TGTGCCAGCAGCTTGGGTTTCGGCTATGGCTACACCTTC.

The genes are TRBV4-3 and TRBJ1-1; possible D gene TRBD1, 6 bases. The CDR3 has 13 amino acids. With 3 bases removed from V and 12 bases from J, the gap between germline ends came to 17 bases. Germline values: CDR1 LGHNA, CDR2 YSLEER. CDR3 bases: TGCGCCAGCAGCCAGACGGACGGCAGGGGATCTTTCTTT. This translates into CASSQTDGRGSFF.

In its sample, this clonotype was seen many times. The chain carries TRBV5-1 and TRBJ2-1; D gene unclear. The CDR3 loop spans 14 amino acids. The germline V and J ends were trimmed by 0 bases and 6 bases, with 10 bases remaining between them. Germline loops: CDR1 SGHRS, CDR2 YFSETQ. The CDR3 spells CASSLVQQANEQFF. As DNA, the CDR3 is TGCGCCAGCAGCTTGGTACAGCAGGCCAATGAGCAGTTCTTC.

This clonotype was observed a handful of times. V is TRBV19 and J is TRBJ2-1, with 7 bases matching TRBD2. The V segment lost 3 bases and the J segment 4 bases; nucleotides outside the gene matches: 9. This CDR3 contains 16 residues. Germline values: CDR1 LNHDA, CDR2 SQIVND (reference sequence). In nucleotides, the CDR3 is TGTGCCAGTAGTATGGGTAGCGGGCCTCCTTACAATGAGCAGTTCTTC. Protein sequence: CASSMGSGPPYNEQFF.

The V and J genes are TRBV20-1 and TRBJ2-1; TRBD2 matches 10 bases. This CDR3 contains 16 residues. Germline V gene sequence: CDR1 DFQATT, CDR2 SNEGSKA (reference sequence). The ends lost 1 base at V and 8 bases at J; junction bases unmatched: 11. CDR3 coding DNA: TGCAGTGCTAGAGCTCCCAGCGGGAGGGGATGGGATGAGCAGTTCTTC. Translating gives CSARAPSGRGWDEQFF.

This rearrangement joins TRBV3-1 to TRBJ2-1; D not certain. With 6 bases removed from V and 5 bases from J, the gap between germline ends came to 8 bases. CDR1 is LGHDT, CDR2 YNNKEL, per germline (reference sequence). The CDR3 sequence is 12 residues long. CDR3 region: CASRIVDNEQFF. CDR3 bases: TGTGCCAGCAGGATAGTAGACAATGAGCAGTTCTTC.

As concerns this clonotype: One junction end disagrees with the germline gene, perhaps due to a read error. CDR3 protein: CASSLYPTVLF. DNA for the CDR3: TGTGCCAGCAGCCTCTATCCGACAGTCCTCTTC. The chain has TRBV7-2 and TRBJ2-7, with D maybe TRBD1 (5 bases). The CDR3 contains 11 residues. Looked up from germline, CDR1 is SGHTA and CDR2 is FQGNSA.

The chain is built from TRBV28 and TRBJ2-7; 9 bases agree with TRBD2. Germline V CDR1 and CDR2: MDHEN, SYDVKM. The CDR3 has 13 amino acids. With 5 bases clipped from V and 6 bases from J, the junction kept 5 bases outside the gene matches. The DNA of the CDR3 is TGTGCCAGCAGTCCGGGACTAGCCTTCGAGCAGTACTTC. It encodes CASSPGLAFEQYF.

This clonotype has a count of ten or more. Sequence at one end of the junction differs from germline and may be a read error. This sequence joins TRBV5-1 and TRBJ2-3; maybe TRBD2 (6 bases). The CDR3 is 14 amino acids. Germline V gene sequence: CDR1 SGHRS, CDR2 YFSETQ. The CDR3 nucleotides read TGTGCCAGCAGTCCTGGGACTAGCACAGATACGCAGTATTTT. Its protein product is CASSPGTSTDTQYF.

The gene calls are TRBV29-1 and TRBJ1-2, with D possibly matching TRBD1 (5 bases). CDR1 is SQVTM, CDR2 ANQGSEA, per germline. The CDR3 is made up of 12 amino acids. V was pared by 6 bases and J by 4 bases, with 12 bases between. CDR3 loop: CSVDTEVYGYTF. The DNA of the CDR3 is TGCAGCGTGGACACGGAGGTCTATGGCTACACCTTC.

This clonotype was seen a handful of times. The rearrangement uses TRBV15 and TRBJ2-2; 10 bases line up with TRBD2. Germline assignment: CDR1 LNHNV and CDR2 YYDKDF (reference sequence). The CDR3 spans 15 residues. Unmatched junction bases numbered 5, after V lost 3 bases and J lost 7 bases. CDR3: CATSSASGRFGELFF. As DNA, the CDR3 is TGTGCCACCAGCAGTGCTAGCGGGAGATTCGGGGAGCTGTTTTTT.

In its sample, this clonotype was seen many times. The chain uses TRBV20-1 and TRBJ2-5, with TRBD2 matching over 13 bases. CDR3 length: 14 residues. Germline V gene lookup returns CDR1 DFQATT and CDR2 SNEGSKA (reference sequence). With V trimmed by 6 bases and J by 3 bases, 4 bases remained unmatched. As DNA, the CDR3 is TGCAGTGCCGATGGGACTAGCGGGAAAGAGACCCAGTACTTC. Its protein is CSADGTSGKETQYF.

V usage is TRBV7-8 and J usage is TRBJ2-1; no clear D gene. Germline CDR1 is SGHVS and CDR2 is FQNEAQ. CDR3 size: 15 residues. Trimming shortened V by 1 base and J by 5 bases, and 12 bases separated the two germline ends. In nucleotides, the CDR3 is TGTGCCAGCAGCTTAGTAGGGAACTGGGACAATGAGCAGTTCTTC. Translating it yields CASSLVGNWDNEQFF.